Listed below are T cell receptor beta chains from one sample, sequenced in a study of draining lymph node invasion in breast cancer. A single record per CDR3 protein comes from TCRdb applying MiXCR to the bulk RNA-seq reads. This table has about 3,100 distinct CDR3 sequences, around 50% appearing once. Specimen: sorted memory Tregs from a lymph node. The receptor source for this set is a female donor with luminal breast cancer. CDR3s leave out the opening cysteine and the closing phenylalanine or tryptophan. Size tells how often a clone was seen (once, few, many) or the class of an expanded clone, and some rows leave it out.

>-|TRBV6-2/TRBV6-3|TRBJ2-7
ASSRQGVPYEQY
>-|TRBV10-1|TRBJ2-2
ASSEGLPSGELF
>-|TRBV5-1|TRBJ1-1
ASSGQVDTEAF
>-|TRBV5-1|TRBJ1-1
ASSLGRNTEAF
>few|TRBV4-2|TRBJ1-3
ASSQEGIGNTIY
>once|TRBV15|TRBJ2-4
ATRDRVPPGKNIQY
>-|TRBV30|TRBJ2-6
AWTLTGANVLT
>-|TRBV30|TRBJ2-7
AWSPGGASYEQY
>-|TRBV9|TRBJ2-2
ASSVGARTNTGELF
>-|TRBV2|TRBJ2-1
ASRGGGNEQF
>once|TRBV6-2/TRBV6-3|TRBJ2-1
AARLAGANEQF
>-|TRBV7-9|TRBJ1-1
ASSLIQGRGTEAF
>-|TRBV7-2|TRBJ1-2
ASSSFGRDGANYGYT
>-|TRBV20-1|TRBJ2-3
SALPTVADTQY
>-|TRBV7-9|TRBJ1-6
ASSSSGGTGASPLH
>-|TRBV24-1|TRBJ2-7
ATSDGLASINERY
>-|TRBV5-1|TRBJ1-1
ASSLGGAPTNTEAF
>once|TRBV18|TRBJ2-1
ASSPTSGSYNEQF
>-|TRBV13|TRBJ1-1
ASSLRQRNTEAF
>few|TRBV6-2/TRBV6-3|TRBJ2-1
ASSYRTSGRAGFYNEQF
>-|TRBV6-5|TRBJ2-5
ASSYSGARGETQY
>-|TRBV4-2|TRBJ2-5
ASSPAGAVQETQY
>large|TRBV6-5|TRBJ1-5
ASSLAGGSNQPQH
>once|TRBV7-2|TRBJ2-5
ASSLGGVLQETQY
>-|TRBV9|TRBJ1-2
ASSVAWDGYT
>-|TRBV28|TRBJ1-2
ASSLPAYGYT
>once|TRBV18|TRBJ1-1
ASSPGLNTEAF
>-|TRBV27|TRBJ1-2
ASSLTPSGTAGYT
>few|TRBV3-1|TRBJ2-1
ASSAPGLAVSSYNEQF
>-|TRBV7-2|TRBJ2-1
ASSSRLWGYNEQF
>once|TRBV27|TRBJ1-1
ASSSWDRATEAF
>few|TRBV6-1|TRBJ2-7
ASSGLGYPFYEQY
>few|TRBV11-2|TRBJ1-2
ASSFAGGGAFFYGYT
>few|TRBV4-3|TRBJ2-3
ASGTGFGDTQY
>-|TRBV19|TRBJ2-3
ASGGPRESGTDTQY
>few|TRBV29-1|TRBJ2-7
SVPGQGYEQY
>-|TRBV7-3|TRBJ2-2
ASSLNKGSAGELF
>-|TRBV5-8|TRBJ1-1
ASSSQGFLGTEAF
>-|TRBV19|TRBJ2-7
ASSHSRGGTYEQY
>-|TRBV20-1|TRBJ2-5
SAHLGTETQY
>few|TRBV5-4|TRBJ2-1
ASSSSNEQF
>-|TRBV13|TRBJ2-6
ASSSQGFAGANVLT